The 30 T cell receptor beta chains reported below all come from one sample, sequenced in a study of cytomegalovirus exposure and HLA in healthy donors. PCR involved 60 Vbeta and 13 Jbeta primers. Method: immunoSEQ multiplex PCR; TCRdb's copy keeps in-frame clones and lacks some. The table lists about 270,000 clones, roughly 70% of them singletons, with approximately 2.1% in the top ten. The source material was PBMCs. These receptors all stem from a female donor in good health and CMV-seronegative.

The V gene is TRBV7-9, the J gene TRBJ1-5; 8 bases line up with TRBD1. This CDR3 comprises 15 residues. CDR1 and CDR2 (germline): SEHNR, FQNEAQ (reference sequence). J was trimmed by 2 bases and V by 4 bases; bases with no gene match: 4. The CDR3 here is CASSSPTGGNQPQHF. CDR3 coding DNA: TGTGCCAGCAGCTCACCGACAGGGGGCAATCAGCCCCAGCATTTT.

V is TRBV18 and J is TRBJ1-5; D possibly corresponds to TRBD1 (6 bases). V was pared by 6 bases and J by 5 bases, with 11 bases between. CDR1 and CDR2 (germline): KGHSH, LQKENI. CDR3 size: 13 residues. The chain's CDR3 is CASSRQEDQPQHF. The CDR3 bases are TGTGCCAGCTCCAGACAGGAGGATCAGCCCCAGCATTTT.

The CDR3 coding sequence is TGTGCCAGCAGTGAGAGCTGGAGCTCCGGGGAGCTGTTTTTT. Translating gives CASSESWSSGELFF. The chain carries TRBV28 and TRBJ2-2, with no clear D. Trimming shortened V by 5 bases and J by 6 bases, and 13 bases separated the two germline ends. Germline V lookup: CDR1 MDHEN, CDR2 SYDVKM. This CDR3 has 14 residues.

This clone was seen once. The chain couples TRBV6-1 to TRBJ2-7; D gene uncertain. V was clipped by 2 bases and J by 5 bases, with 4 bases between them. The CDR3 length is 11 residues. Germline CDR1 reads MNHNS; CDR2 reads SASEGT. The CDR3 spells CASSEINEQYF. CDR3 nucleotides: TGTGCCAGCAGTGAAATTAACGAGCAGTACTTC.

The chain has TRBV20-1 and TRBJ1-1; D is unresolved. In germline, CDR1 is DFQATT, CDR2 SNEGSKA (reference sequence). The CDR3 is 10 amino acids. The V and J ends lost 4 bases and 11 bases respectively, with 11 bases between them. As DNA, the CDR3 is TGCAGTGCTACAAGGAGTCGGGCTTTCTTT. Its translation is CSATRSRAFF.

This chain connects TRBV6-1 to TRBJ1-2; unclear D gene. Trimming cost V 3 bases and J 5 bases, with 16 bases left between them. Germline CDR1 and CDR2: MNHNS and SASEGT. The CDR3 runs 15 residues. The CDR3 region is CASSEEDRPSYGYTF. The CDR3 DNA sequence: TGTGCCAGCAGTGAGGAGGACCGTCCGTCGTATGGCTACACCTTC.

This chain connects TRBV9 to TRBJ1-2; D is possibly TRBD1 (5 bases). CDR3 length equals 12 residues. V was pared by 3 bases and J by 5 bases, with 8 bases between. In germline, CDR1 is SGDLS, CDR2 YYNGEE. CDR3 protein: CASSDRFYGYTF. CDR3 DNA sequence: TGTGCCAGCAGCGACAGGTTTTATGGCTACACCTTC.

Points on this clone: This same CDR3 is encoded by further DNA sequences in the sample. V is TRBV30 and J is TRBJ2-1; possibly TRBD2 for D (6 bases). Trimming removed 3 bases from V and 7 bases from J, with 10 bases in between. Germline CDR1 reads GTSNPN; CDR2 reads SVGIG (reference sequence). CDR3 length: 12 amino acids. This chain's CDR3 is CAWSPGVNEQFF. The CDR3 coding sequence is TGTGCCTGGAGCCCGGGGGTAAATGAGCAGTTCTTC.

The chain couples TRBV11-3 to TRBJ1-1; tentative D call: TRBD1 (5 bases). V lost 7 bases and J lost 1, with 22 bases in between. Germline V gene data show CDR1 as SGHNT and CDR2 as YENEEA. This CDR3 comprises 17 residues. CDR3 bases: TGTGCCAGCACCGGCACCCCCCAGGGCCTTAAGAACACTGAAGCTTTCTTT. It yields the protein CASTGTPQGLKNTEAFF.

The J gene is TRBJ2-3, the V gene TRBV19; 7 positions match TRBD2. CDR3 size: 16 residues. V shed 3 bases and J 0 bases; nucleotides not matched to a gene: 6. Germline V gene sequence: CDR1 LNHDA, CDR2 SQIVND (reference sequence). Here the CDR3 DNA reads TGTGCCAGTAGTATTGGTCTAGCGGCTAGCACAGATACGCAGTATTTT. This sequence encodes CASSIGLAASTDTQYF.

A few counts support this clone. In the same sample, other DNA sequences code for this CDR3. The rearrangement uses TRBV28 and TRBJ2-7; D uncertain. The CDR3 runs to 13 residues. Germline values: CDR1 MDHEN, CDR2 SYDVKM. V was shortened by 3 bases and J by 1 base, with 7 bases between the two germline ends. The CDR3 DNA is TGTGCCAGCAGTTTTGGTCAGTCCTACGAGCAGTACTTC. Protein product: CASSFGQSYEQYF. The entire variable domain, with the rest obtained from reference TRBV28 and TRBJ2-7, is as follows: DVKVTQSSRYLVKRTGEKVFLECVQDMDHENMFWYRQDPGLGLRLIYFSYDVKMKEKGDIPEGYSVSREKKERFSLILESASTNQTSMYLCASSFGQSYEQYFGPGTRLTVT.

The rearrangement uses TRBV29-1 and TRBJ1-1; D gene ambiguous. V gave up 1 base and J gave up 0 bases, with 6 bases separating them. The CDR3 sequence is 13 residues long. Germline-derived CDR1 and CDR2 are SQVTM and ANQGSEA. The CDR3 bases are TGCAGCGTTGAAGGGAGATTGAACACTGAAGCTTTCTTT. Amino acid sequence: CSVEGRLNTEAFF.

The gene calls are TRBV7-3 and TRBJ1-1; weak D call: TRBD1 (6 bases). This CDR3 region has 14 residues. The V gene's germline CDR1 is SGHTA and CDR2 FQGTGA. V was cut by 3 bases and J by 1 base, with 9 bases left in between. In nucleotides, the CDR3 is TGTGCCAGCAGCTTGGGACACCAGAACACTGAAGCTTTCTTT. It specifies CASSLGHQNTEAFF.

V is TRBV5-1 and J is TRBJ2-5; TRBD2 matches 7 bases. The CDR3 runs 16 residues. The germline CDR1 and CDR2 sequences are SGHRS and YFSETQ. J was trimmed by 2 bases and V by 2 bases; bases with no gene match: 9. CDR3 loop: CASSFNPAAGQETQYF. CDR3 DNA: TGCGCCAGCAGCTTTAACCCGGCAGCGGGGCAAGAGACCCAGTACTTC. Using reference TRBV5-1 and TRBJ2-5 for the parts outside the CDR3, the full variable domain is KAGVTQTPRYLIKTRGQQVTLSCSPISGHRSVSWYQQTPGQGLQFLFEYFSETQRNKGNFPGRFSGRQFSNSRSEMNVSTLELGDSALYLCASSFNPAAGQETQYFGPGTRLLVL.

CDR3 bases: TGTGCCAGCAGCGACATCGGGAACCGGGAGCAGTACTTC. Residues: CASSDIGNREQYF. The chain uses TRBV6-1 and TRBJ2-7, with D possibly matching TRBD2 (5 bases). V was clipped by 6 bases and J by 7 bases, with 16 bases between them. The CDR3 consists of 13 residues. The germline CDR1 and CDR2 sequences are MNHNS and SASEGT.

This chain connects TRBV5-1 to TRBJ2-3; no clear D. The V gene's germline CDR1 is SGHRS and CDR2 YFSETQ. The length of the CDR3 is 17 residues. The V and J ends lost 3 bases and 0 bases respectively, with 17 bases between them. Here the CDR3 reads CASSSESLTSSTDTQYF. The CDR3, as DNA: TGCGCCAGCAGCTCGGAGTCTTTGACTTCTAGCACAGATACGCAGTATTTT.

The chain links TRBV10-1 to TRBJ2-2, with a possible D match to TRBD2 (6 bases). Trimming removed 3 bases at V and 4 bases at J, with 12 bases between. The CDR3 length is 15 residues. Germline loops: CDR1 WNHNN, CDR2 SYGVQD (reference sequence). DNA of the CDR3: TGCGCCAGCAGTGATGGAACTAGCCCCACCGGGGAGCTGTTTTTT. The encoded protein is CASSDGTSPTGELFF.

The chain couples TRBV6-1 to TRBJ2-7, with 7 nucleotides matching TRBD2. In germline, CDR1 is MNHNS, CDR2 SASEGT. V was pared by 11 bases and J by 5 bases, with 15 bases of the junction left unmatched. The CDR3 is 14 amino acids. CDR3 nucleotides: TGTGCCGGAAGTAAGCTGGACGGGAGGAACGAGCAGTACTTC. This gives the protein CAGSKLDGRNEQYF.

The V gene is TRBV6-4, the J gene TRBJ2-1, with D tentatively TRBD1 (5 bases). Trimming removed 2 bases at V and 10 bases at J, with 18 bases between. The germline CDR1 and CDR2 sequences are MRHNA and SNTAGT. This CDR3 contains 15 residues. In DNA form, the CDR3 reads TGTGCCAGCAGTGACCAGCAGGGCCCACCCGCGGAGCAGTTCTTC. It specifies CASSDQQGPPAEQFF.

This rearrangement joins TRBV4-1 to TRBJ2-7, with TRBD1 identical over 12 bases. Trimming removed 2 bases from V and 7 bases from J; junction bases left unmatched: 6. The CDR3 contains 15 residues. Looked up from germline, CDR1 is MGHRA and CDR2 is YSYEKL. CDR3 in amino acids: CASSQLGQGAREQYF. The CDR3 DNA follows: TGCGCCAGCAGCCAACTGGGACAGGGGGCCCGAGAGCAGTACTTC.

This clone was seen only a few times. The V gene is TRBV19, the J gene TRBJ2-3; D is perhaps TRBD2 (5 bases). Germline-derived CDR1 and CDR2 are LNHDA and SQIVND (reference sequence). This CDR3 has 15 residues. Trimming cost V 5 bases and J 4 bases, with 16 bases left between them. DNA for the CDR3: TGTGCCAGTAGTCTCCGCCTGAGCGGCGCAGATACGCAGTATTTT. This encodes CASSLRLSGADTQYF.

This sequence joins TRBV5-1 and TRBJ2-7, with no clear D. Germline V gene sequence: CDR1 SGHRS, CDR2 YFSETQ. V gave up 0 bases and J gave up 2 bases, with 9 bases separating them. This CDR3 has 14 residues. The CDR3 DNA follows: TGCGCCAGCAGCTTGGCGCAGCGAGCCTACGAGCAGTACTTC. Its translation: CASSLAQRAYEQYF.

The rearrangement links TRBV5-4 to TRBJ2-1, with 10 bases fitting TRBD2. V dropped 5 bases and J dropped 9; count of bases not matched to a gene: 5. This CDR3 is 13 amino acids long. Looked up from germline, CDR1 is SGHNT and CDR2 is YYREEE (reference sequence). CDR3 sequence reads: CASSQVAGGEQFF. The CDR3 nucleotides read TGTGCCAGCAGTCAAGTAGCGGGAGGTGAGCAGTTCTTC.

Details on this clone: Distinct nucleotide sequences in the sample also encode this CDR3. The chain links TRBV4-2 to TRBJ2-3, with 11 bases identical to TRBD2. CDR1 and CDR2 from the germline V gene are LGHNA and YNFKEQ. CDR3 length: 15 amino acids. After removal of 8 bases from V and 9 bases from J, the junction contained 13 bases not matched to a gene. This chain's CDR3 is CASRSVAGGFRTQYF. CDR3 nucleotides: TGTGCCAGCCGATCGGTAGCGGGAGGGTTTCGGACGCAGTATTTT.

The V gene is TRBV9, the J gene TRBJ2-6; 8 positions agree with TRBD1. Germline-derived CDR1 and CDR2 are SGDLS and YYNGEE. The ends lost 3 bases at V and 3 bases at J; junction bases unmatched: 17. The CDR3 is made up of 20 amino acids. The CDR3 bases are TGTGCCAGCAGCGCGGTGGGGAGACAGGGGAAAGGTCTTGGGGCCAACGTCCTGACTTTC. Its protein product is CASSAVGRQGKGLGANVLTF.

The J gene is TRBJ2-2, the V gene TRBV27, with 12 bases that match TRBD2. From germline, CDR1 is MNHEY and CDR2 SMNVEV (reference sequence). The CDR3 is 16 amino acids. V dropped 11 bases and J dropped 1; count of bases not matched to a gene: 8. The CDR3 sequence is CASGLAGIRNTGELFF. CDR3 nucleotide sequence: TGTGCCTCCGGACTAGCGGGGATTCGGAACACCGGGGAGCTGTTTTTT.

The rearrangement links TRBV7-9 to TRBJ2-3; D perhaps matches TRBD2 (5 bases). Germline V CDR1 and CDR2: SEHNR, FQNEAQ (reference sequence). The CDR3 contains 14 residues. The V and J ends lost 1 base and 5 bases respectively, with 10 bases between them. The CDR3 here is CASSLGSGKDTQYF. CDR3 DNA: TGTGCCAGCAGCTTAGGTTCGGGAAAAGATACGCAGTATTTT.

The V gene is TRBV11-2, the J gene TRBJ2-7; 8 bases align to TRBD1. The CDR3 runs to 15 residues. Germline CDR1 is SGHAT and CDR2 is FQNNGV. With V trimmed by 3 bases and J by 9 bases, 13 bases remained unmatched. DNA for the CDR3: TGTGCCAGCAGCTTGGGCAGGGGGCGGCTAAGTGGGCAGTACTTC. This codes for CASSLGRGRLSGQYF.

The CDR3 protein is CASSPPRRQGGDEQYF. CDR3 in DNA: TGTGCCAGCTCACCACCGCGCCGACAGGGCGGGGACGAGCAGTACTTC. The chain recombines TRBV18 with TRBJ2-7; maybe TRBD1 (7 bases). V was shortened by 0 bases and J by 5 bases, with 17 bases between the two germline ends. CDR1 is KGHSH and CDR2 is LQKENI in the germline V gene. The CDR3 length is 16 residues.

The rearrangement joins TRBV11-2 to TRBJ2-5; 11 nucleotides match TRBD1. Germline assignment: CDR1 SGHAT and CDR2 FQNNGV. The CDR3 consists of 15 residues. Losses at the gene ends were 5 bases for V and 5 bases for J; bases not matched to a gene: 7. As DNA, the CDR3 is TGTGCCAGCAGCCAAACCGGGACAGGGGGGGAGACCCAGTACTTC. Its translation is CASSQTGTGGETQYF.